Listed here are 24 T cell receptor beta chains from one sample, sequenced in a study of T and B cells in COVID-19 patients (dated by TCRdb to the early 2020s). Genomic DNA extracted from blood was used in amounts of about 250-550 ng for amplification of TRB repertoires. The data were produced on an Illumina MiSeq. Multiplex PCR with BIOMED2 TRB-A/B primer pools was used to amplify the TRB rearrangements. The raw public reads went through TCRdb reprocessing: fastp at Q25, MiXCR clone calling, in-frame beta chains kept. Identical CDR3 protein sequences are pooled into one entry, listed with their most common genes and DNA. Present in this sample are about 11,000 distinct CDR3 sequences, around a third of which were seen just once. The ten most abundant clones make up over 15% of the sample. Input material: blood. These receptors originate from a human donor with active COVID-19.

The chain couples TRBV10-3 to TRBJ2-2; 7 bases align to TRBD1. Trimming removed 0 bases from V and 6 bases from J; junction bases left unmatched: 1. Germline loops: CDR1 ENHRY, CDR2 SYGVKD. The CDR3 length is 14 residues. This CDR3 is CAISESTGSGELFF. CDR3 DNA: TGTGCCATCAGTGAGTCGACAGGGTCCGGGGAGCTGTTTTTT.

The J gene is TRBJ1-1, the V gene TRBV15, with 8 bases identical to TRBD1. This CDR3 region has 17 residues. The V segment lost 8 bases and the J segment 1 base; nucleotides outside the gene matches: 15. CDR1 is LNHNV, CDR2 YYDKDF, per germline (reference sequence). In nucleotides, the CDR3 is TGTGCCACCTATGGGTCAGGACAGGGTGTTTGGAACACTGAAGCTTTCTTT. This translates into CATYGSGQGVWNTEAFF.

This chain uses TRBV29-1 with TRBJ2-7; D not certain. CDR1 is SQVTM and CDR2 is ANQGSEA in the germline V gene. V was clipped by 6 bases and J by 4 bases, with 7 bases between them. This CDR3 has 10 amino acids. The CDR3 region is CSVLGYEQYF. CDR3 DNA: TGCAGCGTCCTAGGTTACGAGCAGTACTTC.

The chain carries TRBV5-1 and TRBJ2-5; D is tentatively TRBD1 or TRBD2 (5 bases each). The CDR3 sequence is 15 residues long. V lost 1 base to trimming and J lost 5 bases, with 15 bases between them. CDR1 is SGHRS, CDR2 YFSETQ, per germline. In nucleotides, the CDR3 is TGCGCCAGCAGCTTGTCCGGGGACGGGTGGGAGACCCAGTACTTC. As protein: CASSLSGDGWETQYF.

By share, this clonotype ranks as medium-sized. This chain connects TRBV6-1 to TRBJ2-2; D unresolved. The ends were cut back, 2 bases at V and 4 bases at J, with 11 bases in the middle. The CDR3 extends over 15 amino acids. Germline V CDR1 and CDR2: MNHNS, SASEGT. CDR3 sequence reads: CASSEFVSVTGELFF. The CDR3 region has the DNA TGTGCCAGCAGTGAATTCGTCAGCGTCACCGGGGAGCTGTTTTTT.

The chain is built from TRBV10-2 and TRBJ2-2, with 9 bases identical to TRBD2. This CDR3 contains 14 residues. Per the germline V gene, CDR1 is WSHSY and CDR2 is SAAADI. V lost 4 bases and J lost 6; bases outside the gene matches: 3. In DNA form, the CDR3 reads TGCGCCAGCAGTGGGGGACTAGCCGCCGGGGAGCTGTTTTTT. It translates to CASSGGLAAGELFF.

The rearrangement uses TRBV5-1 and TRBJ2-7; TRBD1 aligns across 12 bases. The ends lost 7 bases at V and 5 bases at J; junction bases unmatched: 7. Per the germline V gene, CDR1 is SGHRS and CDR2 is YFSETQ. The CDR3 runs 14 residues. The CDR3 region has the DNA TGCGCCAGCGCAGACGGGACAGGGGGCAACGAGCAGTACTTC. Protein sequence: CASADGTGGNEQYF.

This clonotype was seen a handful of times. J is TRBJ2-5 and V is TRBV12-3 or TRBV12-4; TRBD2 agrees at 9 bases. There are 14 residues in the CDR3. V lost 5 bases and J lost 5; bases outside the gene matches: 6. The CDR3 DNA sequence: TGTGCCAGCAGTCCCGCGGGGGGGCTTGAGACCCAGTACTTC. It is translated as CASSPAGGLETQYF.

This clonotype was counted a few times. The CDR3 region is CASRPRLSSNQPQHF. The CDR3 nucleotides read TGTGCCAGCAGACCAAGGCTGAGTAGCAATCAGCCCCAGCATTTT. The rearrangement links TRBV27 to TRBJ1-5; D gene uncertain. Trimming took 6 bases from V and 0 from J, leaving 12 bases between them. CDR1 and CDR2 (germline): MNHEY, SMNVEV (reference sequence). The CDR3 is 15 amino acids.

This rearrangement joins TRBV6-1 to TRBJ2-6, with D possibly matching TRBD2 (5 bases). Germline V gene lookup returns CDR1 MNHNS and CDR2 SASEGT. V was cut by 7 bases and J by 4 bases, with 23 bases left in between. This CDR3 region has 18 residues. The CDR3: CASTDPGSLPSGANVLTF. CDR3 bases: TGTGCCAGCACCGATCCGGGATCTTTACCCTCGGGGGCCAACGTCCTGACTTTC.

V usage is TRBV5-6 and J usage is TRBJ1-2; 8 nucleotides match TRBD1. V was clipped by 4 bases and J by 3 bases; unmatched bases: 5. This CDR3 comprises 14 residues. Germline-derived CDR1 and CDR2 are SGHDT and YYEEEE. CDR3 sequence (DNA): TGTGCCAGCAGCCAGGGGGCGCAGGACTATGGCTACACCTTC. Amino acid sequence: CASSQGAQDYGYTF.

The rearrangement uses TRBV5-4 and TRBJ1-2; no firm D call. CDR1 is SGHNT, CDR2 YYREEE, per germline (reference sequence). The V and J ends lost 4 bases and 7 bases respectively, with 11 bases between them. The CDR3 runs to 12 residues. This chain's CDR3 is CASSPERGGYTF. The DNA of the CDR3 is TGTGCCAGCAGCCCGGAACGGGGTGGCTACACCTTC.

This clonotype is classed as medium-sized. This chain joins TRBV19 and TRBJ1-4; perhaps TRBD1 as D (5 bases). Germline V gene lookup returns CDR1 LNHDA and CDR2 SQIVND (reference sequence). The germline V and J ends were trimmed by 4 bases and 7 bases, with 10 bases remaining between them. The CDR3 totals 13 residues. The CDR3 here is CASSTVRGEKLFF. CDR3 nucleotides: TGTGCCAGTAGTACCGTAAGGGGTGAAAAACTGTTTTTT.

This clonotype is deemed medium-sized. The chain couples TRBV29-1 to TRBJ2-2; 12 bases agree with TRBD2. CDR1 and CDR2 (germline): SQVTM, ANQGSEA. Germline trimming cut 1 base from V and 4 bases from J; bases unmatched to any gene: 7. CDR3 length: 17 amino acids. CDR3: CSVEAASGGAGTGELFF. CDR3 nucleotide sequence: TGCAGCGTTGAAGCGGCTAGCGGGGGGGCAGGCACCGGGGAGCTGTTTTTT.

This clonotype is medium-sized (0.01 to 0.1%) by share. V usage is TRBV12-3 or TRBV12-4 and J usage is TRBJ2-1; 9 bases align to TRBD2. This CDR3 region has 16 residues. Trimming removed 5 bases from V and 5 bases from J; junction bases left unmatched: 10. CDR3: CASSPDGGGANNEQFF. The CDR3 nucleotides are TGTGCCAGCAGTCCAGACGGCGGGGGGGCCAACAATGAGCAGTTCTTC.

Relative to its sample, this clonotype is medium-sized. The chain links TRBV6-5 to TRBJ2-2, with D possibly matching TRBD1 (6 bases). CDR1 MNHEY and CDR2 SVGAGI come from the germline V gene. Trimming took 7 bases from V and 5 from J, leaving 11 bases between them. The CDR3 is made up of 13 amino acids. CDR3 loop: CASTRQETGELFF. For the CDR3, the DNA is TGTGCCAGCACTCGACAGGAAACCGGGGAGCTGTTTTTT.

The J gene is TRBJ2-6, the V gene TRBV5-6; D may be TRBD1 (5 bases). The CDR3 is 15 amino acids. The V end was cut by 2 bases, the J end by 6 bases, with 12 bases between. CDR1 is SGHDT, CDR2 YYEEEE, per germline. CDR3 sequence reads: CASSFQGAMANVLTF. CDR3 coding DNA: TGTGCCAGCAGCTTTCAAGGGGCCATGGCCAACGTCCTGACTTTC.

The chain recombines TRBV5-6 with TRBJ2-7; a possible D gene is TRBD1 (5 bases). Trimming pared 4 bases from V and 5 bases from J, leaving 13 bases between. Germline V gene lookup returns CDR1 SGHDT and CDR2 YYEEEE. The CDR3 extends over 13 amino acids. CDR3 residues: CASSGDSRDEQYF. The CDR3 DNA reads TGTGCCAGCAGCGGCGACAGTCGAGACGAGCAGTACTTC. Using reference TRBV5-6 and TRBJ2-7 for the parts outside the CDR3, the full variable domain is DAGVTQSPTHLIKTRGQQVTLRCSPKSGHDTVSWYQQALGQGPQFIFQYYEEEERQRGNFPDRFSGHQFPNYSSELNVNALLLGDSALYLCASSGDSRDEQYFGPGTRLTVT.

This chain's CDR3 is CASSRRYGQSDNSPLHF. The CDR3 DNA follows: TGTGCCAGTAGCCGTCGGTATGGGCAATCGGATAATTCACCCCTCCACTTT. The chain recombines TRBV19 with TRBJ1-6; D uncertain. Trimming left V 6 bases short and J 5 bases short, with 20 bases between. The CDR3 is 17 amino acids. Germline CDR1 is LNHDA and CDR2 is SQIVND (reference sequence).

This clonotype qualifies as medium-sized. The genes are TRBV19 and TRBJ1-1; D not resolved. The CDR3 loop spans 16 amino acids. V lost 7 bases and J lost 1, with 19 bases in between. Germline V CDR1 and CDR2: LNHDA, SQIVND (reference sequence). The CDR3 sequence is CASTLVDGRRNTEAFF. In nucleotides, the CDR3 is TGTGCCAGTACCCTCGTGGATGGGCGAAGGAACACTGAAGCTTTCTTT. Full variable domain (missing parts from reference TRBV19 and TRBJ1-1): DGGITQSPKYLFRKEGQNVTLSCEQNLNHDAMYWYRQDPGQGLRLIYYSQIVNDFQKGDIAEGYSVSREKKESFPLTVTSAQKNPTAFYLCASTLVDGRRNTEAFFGQGTRLTVV.

This clonotype ranks as medium-sized (0.01 to 0.1%). This chain links TRBV19 with TRBJ2-5, with 9 bases fitting TRBD1. Trimming at V came to 6 bases and at J to 3 bases, leaving 8 bases not matched to a gene. The CDR3 contains 15 residues. CDR1 and CDR2 (germline): LNHDA, SQIVND (reference sequence). In DNA, the CDR3 is TGTGCCAGTAGCGGTCGGACAGGGGCCAAAGAGACCCAGTACTTC. As protein: CASSGRTGAKETQYF.

V gene TRBV18 combines with J gene TRBJ2-2; D not certain. Trimming shortened V by 3 bases and J by 7 bases, and 9 bases separated the two germline ends. The CDR3 is 13 residues long. Looked up from germline, CDR1 is KGHSH and CDR2 is LQKENI. CDR3 residues: CASSPVRNGELFF. The CDR3 nucleotides read TGTGCCAGCTCACCTGTCCGGAACGGGGAGCTGTTTTTT.

This clonotype has more than one count but fewer than ten. This chain connects TRBV5-6 to TRBJ1-2; D remains unclear. Trimming took off 4 bases at V and 2 bases at J, with 12 bases between the two ends. This CDR3 spans 14 amino acids. Germline-derived CDR1 and CDR2 are SGHDT and YYEEEE. The CDR3 DNA follows: TGTGCCAGCAGCAAAATTGGGCAAAACTATGGCTACACCTTC. Amino acids: CASSKIGQNYGYTF.

This clonotype has a handful of counts. The chain carries TRBV18 and TRBJ1-6, with TRBD1 as a possible D gene (5 bases). V lost 6 bases, J lost 4 bases, and 22 bases lay in between. The germline V gene encodes CDR1 KGHSH and CDR2 LQKENI. CDR3 length: 18 residues. As DNA, the CDR3 is TGTGCCAGCTCTCAAGTCAGGGTATCAGGGCTATATAATTCACCCCTCCACTTT. It encodes CASSQVRVSGLYNSPLHF.